A single sample gave rise to the 27 T cell receptor beta chains below, sequenced in a study of spatial heterogeneity in lung cancer. General study points: Expanded intratumoral alpha and beta TCR counts tracked tumor mutation counts.

Time point meaning: sample taken at primary tumor resection. TCRdb re-called the 5' RACE reads with MiXCR, one entry per CDR3 protein. The sample contains some 8,300 distinct CDR3 sequences, 4.5% to 6% of which appear only once. Their target antigens are unknown. The sequences come from lung tumor tissue, collected at surgery. The receptors were gathered from a female donor with early-stage non-small cell lung cancer.

This clonotype was detected a few times. The chain joins TRBV30 to TRBJ1-4; D is uncertain. The V end was cut by 1 base, the J end by 7 bases, with 13 bases between. Germline values: CDR1 GTSNPN, CDR2 SVGIG (reference sequence). There are 14 residues in the CDR3. This CDR3 reads CAWSGRSLFEKLFF. DNA for the CDR3: TGTGCCTGGAGTGGCCGGAGCCTTTTTGAAAAACTGTTTTTT.

This chain connects TRBV12-3 or TRBV12-4 to TRBJ2-1; no reliable D call. This CDR3 region has 12 residues. The V end was cut by 2 bases, the J end by 4 bases, with 3 bases between. CDR3 DNA: TGTGCCAGCAGTTTACCTTACAATGAGCAGTTCTTC. Amino acid sequence: CASSLPYNEQFF.

Ten or more counts support this clonotype. This rearrangement joins TRBV20-1 to TRBJ2-3; D is perhaps TRBD2 (5 bases). Germline V CDR1 and CDR2: DFQATT, SNEGSKA (reference sequence). The CDR3 sequence is 15 residues long. The V end was cut by 3 bases, the J end by 2 bases, with 15 bases between. The CDR3 bases are TGCAGTGCTAGCCTAATTACTAGAGACACAGATACGCAGTATTTT. Translating gives CSASLITRDTDTQYF.

This clonotype was observed many times. The J gene is TRBJ2-1, the V gene TRBV9; D call uncertain. Trimming removed 2 bases from V and 5 bases from J, with 23 bases in between. Germline V gene data show CDR1 as SGDLS and CDR2 as YYNGEE. This CDR3 spans 18 amino acids. The CDR3 region is CASSVRAGETPDDNEQFF. In DNA, the CDR3 is TGTGCCAGCAGCGTCCGGGCCGGCGAGACGCCAGACGACAATGAGCAGTTCTTC.

This clonotype was found many times. The gene calls are TRBV2 and TRBJ2-5, with TRBD1 as a possible D gene (6 bases). V was pared by 10 bases and J by 3 bases, with 12 bases between. CDR1 SNHLY and CDR2 FYNNEI come from the germline V gene. The CDR3 totals 12 residues. Written as DNA, the CDR3 is TGTGCCAAACGGACAGAGGAAGAGACCCAGTACTTC. This sequence encodes CAKRTEEETQYF.

This clonotype was seen more than once but under ten times. The rearrangement uses TRBV9 and TRBJ2-3; no reliable D call. V was shortened by 0 bases and J by 0 bases, with 8 bases between the two germline ends. This CDR3 spans 15 amino acids. CDR1 and CDR2 (germline): SGDLS, YYNGEE. The CDR3 loop is CASSVVVGSTDTQYF. The CDR3 nucleotides read TGTGCCAGCAGCGTAGTCGTAGGAAGCACAGATACGCAGTATTTT.

The V gene is TRBV30, the J gene TRBJ2-1, with D uncertain. V dropped 1 base and J dropped 5 bases, with 6 bases sitting between them. This CDR3 region has 12 residues. Germline V gene lookup returns CDR1 GTSNPN and CDR2 SVGIG (reference sequence). The CDR3 coding sequence is TGTGCCTGGAGTGGAGGTGACAATGAGCAGTTCTTC. Translation: CAWSGGDNEQFF.

This clonotype was found a few times. V gene TRBV20-1 combines with J gene TRBJ2-7; D may be TRBD2 (6 bases). The CDR3 length is 13 residues. Between the trimmed V and J ends, which lost 6 bases and 5 bases, there was a span of 17 bases. Germline loops: CDR1 DFQATT, CDR2 SNEGSKA (reference sequence). The CDR3 sequence is CSAAEPGLNEQYF. CDR3 DNA sequence: TGCAGTGCCGCCGAGCCGGGACTCAACGAGCAGTACTTC.

This clonotype appeared many times. This CDR3 is CASSQPDRAAGYTF. CDR3 coding DNA: TGTGCCAGCAGCCAACCCGACAGGGCTGCTGGCTACACCTTC. The V gene is TRBV3-1, the J gene TRBJ1-2; 7 bases agree with TRBD1. The CDR3 length is 14 residues. J gave up 7 bases and V 2 bases, and 7 bases lay outside the gene matches. CDR1 and CDR2 (germline): LGHDT, YNNKEL (reference sequence).

The sample holds many counts of this clonotype. The chain recombines TRBV28 with TRBJ1-6; no definite D call. Germline-derived CDR1 and CDR2 are MDHEN and SYDVKM. V lost 4 bases, J lost 9 bases, and 4 bases lay in between. The CDR3 is 11 residues long. CDR3 nucleotide sequence: TGTGCCAGCAGTTATTCTTCACCCCTCCACTTT. Translating gives CASSYSSPLHF.

The chain carries TRBV11-3 and TRBJ2-3; D call uncertain. V dropped 1 base and J dropped 4 bases, with 9 bases sitting between them. The CDR3 is 14 residues long. The germline gives CDR1 SGHNT, CDR2 YENEEA. The CDR3 DNA reads as TGTGCCAGCAGCTTAGTCGCCGCCTCAGATACGCAGTATTTT. This sequence encodes CASSLVAASDTQYF.

This clonotype was counted ten times or more. The gene calls are TRBV7-8 and TRBJ2-3; TRBD2 matches at 9 bases. The CDR3 has 15 residues. The trim removed 2 bases at V and 2 bases at J, leaving 2 bases unmatched. Germline values: CDR1 SGHVS, CDR2 FQNEAQ. The CDR3 nucleotides are TGTGCCAGCAGCTTAAGACTAGCGGCCACAGATACGCAGTATTTT. This encodes CASSLRLAATDTQYF.

The chain combines TRBV27 with TRBJ2-7, with 8 bases lining up with TRBD1. The CDR3 runs to 16 residues. Germline V gene data show CDR1 as MNHEY and CDR2 as SMNVEV (reference sequence). V lost 3 bases and J lost 2; bases outside the gene matches: 9. CDR3 sequence: CASSFFSTGDTYEQYF. In DNA form, the CDR3 reads TGTGCCAGCAGTTTTTTTTCGACAGGGGATACCTACGAGCAGTACTTC.

The chain couples TRBV6-2 or TRBV6-3 to TRBJ2-5; 9 nucleotides line up with TRBD2. Germline-derived CDR1 and CDR2 are MNHEY and SVGEGT. The CDR3 covers 12 residues. J gave up 5 bases and V 6 bases, and 1 base lay outside the gene matches. The CDR3 DNA is TGTGCCAGCAGAGGACTAGCGGAGACCCAGTACTTC. Amino acid sequence: CASRGLAETQYF.

This clonotype was seen repeatedly, ten times or more. The genes are TRBV2 and TRBJ2-4, with TRBD2 matching 9 bases. This CDR3 has 18 amino acids. V lost 5 bases, J lost 1 base, and 12 bases stayed unmatched. Per the germline V gene, CDR1 is SNHLY and CDR2 is FYNNEI. The CDR3 sequence is CASSWSGRSSGAKNIQYF. In DNA, the CDR3 is TGTGCCAGCAGTTGGAGCGGGAGGTCATCAGGGGCCAAAAACATTCAGTACTTC.

This clonotype was found many times. At one boundary the junction diverges from the germline segment, which might be a read error. The chain recombines TRBV2 with TRBJ1-1, with D tentatively TRBD1 (6 bases). The CDR3 is 11 residues long. Germline CDR1 reads SNHLY; CDR2 reads FYNNEI. Written as DNA, the CDR3 is TGTGCCAGCAGTGAAGGGGGGGCCCTCGCCTTT. It yields the protein CASSEGGALAF.

In this sample, this clonotype is medium-sized. This chain joins TRBV3-1 and TRBJ1-1; D perhaps matches TRBD1 (5 bases). V was cut by 2 bases and J by 6 bases, with 10 bases left in between. This CDR3 region has 13 residues. The germline V gene has CDR1 LGHDT and CDR2 YNNKEL (reference sequence). CDR3 region: CASSQNLGAEAFF. The CDR3 nucleotides are TGTGCCAGCAGCCAAAATCTGGGGGCTGAAGCTTTCTTT.

This clonotype was detected ten times or more. The junction shows a germline mismatch at one end, possibly a read error. The chain combines TRBV5-1 with TRBJ2-3; 11 bases fit TRBD1. CDR3 length: 16 residues. From germline, CDR1 is SGHRS and CDR2 YFSETQ. CDR3 protein: CASSLAGTGGSETQYF. In DNA form, the CDR3 reads TGCGCCAGCAGCTTGGCCGGGACAGGGGGATCAGAGACGCAGTATTTT. Supplemented by reference TRBV5-1 and TRBJ2-3, the full variable domain reads KAGVTQTPRYLIKTRGQQVTLSCSPISGHRSVSWYQQTPGQGLQFLFEYFSETQRNKGNFPGRFSGRQFSNSRSEMNVSTLELGDSALYLCASSLAGTGGSETQYFGPGTRLTVL.

This clonotype showed up many times. J is TRBJ2-3 and V is TRBV27; the D gene is possibly TRBD1 (6 bases). The CDR3 is made up of 12 amino acids. Germline V lookup: CDR1 MNHEY, CDR2 SMNVEV (reference sequence). Trimming took 5 bases from V and 9 from J, leaving 12 bases between them. The CDR3 is CASSKQGSTQYF. As DNA, the CDR3 is TGTGCCAGCAGTAAACAGGGATCCACGCAGTATTTT.

This clonotype has more than one count but fewer than ten. Being one base from a much bigger clone, this may be a read error. This chain uses TRBV10-3 with TRBJ1-2; 8 bases match TRBD1. Per the germline V gene, CDR1 is ENHRY and CDR2 is SYGVKD. CDR3 length: 15 residues. DNA of the CDR3: TGTGCCATCCTAAACGCAGGGGGCAGTAACTATGGCTACAACTTC. This gives the protein CAILNAGGSNYGYNF.

This clonotype was found many times. V gene TRBV24-1 combines with J gene TRBJ1-4; D not resolved. CDR1 and CDR2 (germline): KGHDR, SFDVKD. The CDR3 consists of 15 residues. V lost 2 bases and J 8 bases, leaving 14 bases between the germline ends. This CDR3 is CATSDSGPEYEKLFF. The CDR3 DNA is TGTGCCACCAGTGATTCCGGCCCAGAGTACGAAAAACTGTTTTTT.

This clonotype was seen many times. The chain couples TRBV14 to TRBJ2-7; D call uncertain. Looked up from germline, CDR1 is SGHDN and CDR2 is FVKESK. The CDR3 has 13 residues. V shed 4 bases and J shed 0 bases, with 7 bases lying between them. CDR3: CASSPRSSYEQYF. DNA of the CDR3: TGTGCCAGCAGCCCCAGGAGCTCCTACGAGCAGTACTTC.

The DNA of the CDR3 is TGTGCCAGCAGCTCAACCGGGAAAAGTCATCAGCCCCAGCATTTT. Its translation: CASSSTGKSHQPQHF. J is TRBJ1-5 and V is TRBV9; D gene uncertain. CDR3 size: 15 residues. V was clipped by 4 bases and J by 5 bases, with 16 bases between them. Germline CDR1 reads SGDLS; CDR2 reads YYNGEE.

This clonotype has a count of ten or more. V is TRBV7-9 and J is TRBJ1-6; 8 nucleotides align to TRBD1. With 7 bases clipped from V and 0 bases from J, the junction kept 8 bases outside the gene matches. This CDR3 comprises 17 residues. Germline V gene data show CDR1 as SEHNR and CDR2 as FQNEAQ (reference sequence). CDR3 bases: TGTGCCAGCACGATCCAGGGGGCGAGCTCCTATAATTCACCCCTCCACTTT. Translating it yields CASTIQGASSYNSPLHF. The variable domain in full, completed from reference TRBV7-9 and TRBJ1-6, reads DTGVSQNPRHKITKRGQNVTFRCDPISEHNRLYWYRQTLGQGPEFLTYFQNEAQLEKSRLLSDRFSAERPKGSFSTLEIQRTEQGDSAMYLCASTIQGASSYNSPLHFGNGTRLTVT.

This clonotype was found many times. The rearrangement links TRBV18 to TRBJ2-7, with TRBD1 matching over 7 bases. This CDR3 has 16 amino acids. The V gene end was trimmed by 0 bases and the J gene end by 1 base; junction bases not matched to a gene: 6. CDR1 KGHSH and CDR2 LQKENI come from the germline V gene. CDR3 amino acids: CASSPPGTDLSYEQYF. The DNA for the CDR3 is TGTGCCAGCTCACCACCCGGGACAGACCTTTCCTACGAGCAGTACTTC.

This clonotype was picked up many times. The chain recombines TRBV7-2 with TRBJ2-3, with 10 bases lining up with TRBD2. The germline V gene encodes CDR1 SGHTA and CDR2 FQGNSA. The CDR3 is 15 residues long. V shed 2 bases, J shed 6 bases, and the junction held 5 bases outside the gene matches. CDR3 protein: CASSLSGRAEDTQYF. The CDR3 DNA follows: TGTGCCAGCAGCTTAAGCGGGAGGGCCGAGGATACGCAGTATTTT.

This clonotype has ten or more counts. The chain links TRBV15 to TRBJ2-5, with D maybe TRBD2 (5 bases). The CDR3 covers 15 residues. Per germline, CDR1 LNHNV and CDR2 YYDKDF (reference sequence). V gave up 0 bases and J gave up 2 bases, with 10 bases separating them. The CDR3 DNA reads as TGTGCCACCAGCAGAGATAACGGGGATCAAGAGACCCAGTACTTC. Protein sequence: CATSRDNGDQETQYF.